These 24 T cell receptor beta chains came from one sample sequenced in a study of blood T cells in healthy people across ages. A sample-barcoded 5' primer and a J-beta primer mix were used in a second PCR of roughly 7 to 12 cycles. Each CDR3 protein gets one entry after TCRdb re-called the 5' RACE reads with MiXCR. The table lists about a million distinct CDR3 sequences, roughly 51% of them singletons. The material sequenced was blood. The receptors were sampled from a woman aged 55-69 years in good health.

J is TRBJ2-7 and V is TRBV30; a weak D match, TRBD2 (5 bases). Germline V gives CDR1 GTSNPN, CDR2 SVGIG (reference sequence). The V end lost 5 bases, the J end lost 5 bases, and 19 bases lay between the germline ends. The CDR3 runs to 14 residues. CDR3 DNA sequence: TGTGCCTGGGGATTCGGGGATCGGCGGAACGAGCAGTACTTC. Translated: CAWGFGDRRNEQYF.

The V call is TRBV5-6, the J call TRBJ2-3; possible D gene TRBD1, 5 bases. Germline V CDR1 and CDR2: SGHDT, YYEEEE. The V end lost 1 base, the J end lost 5 bases, and 14 bases lay between the germline ends. CDR3 length: 15 amino acids. The chain's CDR3 is CASSLRTSGGDTQYF. CDR3 in DNA: TGTGCCAGCAGCTTGAGGACATCCGGTGGAGATACGCAGTATTTT.

This clonotype was found a few times. The genes are TRBV28 and TRBJ1-6; D is possibly TRBD1 (6 bases). CDR1 MDHEN and CDR2 SYDVKM come from the germline V gene. V was clipped by 7 bases and J by 6 bases, with 16 bases between them. CDR3 length equals 15 residues. In nucleotides, the CDR3 is TGTGCCAGCAACTCGTTAGGACAGTTTAATTCACCCCTCCACTTT. This codes for CASNSLGQFNSPLHF.

The genes are TRBV12-3 or TRBV12-4 and TRBJ2-7; no clear D. The J call may be wrong; the DNA end is better matched by TRBJ2-5. The CDR3 extends over 15 amino acids. CDR3: CASSLAGLGAETQYF. CDR3 DNA: TGTGCCAGCAGTTTAGCGGGGTTGGGTGCGGAGACCCAGTACTTC.

This clonotype was found a few times. The chain combines TRBV10-1 with TRBJ2-7, with 7 bases matching TRBD2. The CDR3 is made up of 11 amino acids. Trimming at V came to 8 bases and at J to 2 bases, leaving 0 bases not matched to a gene. Germline V CDR1 and CDR2: WNHNN, SYGVQD (reference sequence). CDR3 amino acids: CASAGAYEQYF. The CDR3 DNA follows: TGCGCCAGCGCGGGGGCCTACGAGCAGTACTTC.

The J gene is TRBJ2-7, the V gene TRBV6-5; the match to TRBD1 covers 9 bases. Germline-derived CDR1 and CDR2 are MNHEY and SVGAGI. The CDR3 runs to 13 residues. Unmatched junction bases numbered 6, after V lost 7 bases and J lost 5 bases. The CDR3 here is CASTGTGTNEQYF. CDR3 in DNA: TGTGCCAGCACTGGGACAGGGACCAACGAGCAGTACTTC.

This rearrangement joins TRBV6-2 or TRBV6-3 to TRBJ2-2; tentatively, D is TRBD1 (6 bases). Looked up from germline, CDR1 is MNHEY and CDR2 is SVGEGT. The CDR3 is made up of 17 amino acids. The V gene lost 6 bases and the J gene lost 8 bases, with 25 bases spanning the gap. CDR3 sequence reads: CASRDIPGALVRGELFF. The CDR3 DNA reads as TGTGCCAGCAGAGATATTCCAGGGGCCCTCGTTAGGGGGGAGCTGTTTTTT.

This clonotype was seen just once. The chain employs TRBV2 and TRBJ2-7; 10 bases map to TRBD2. The last part of the DNA fits TRBJ2-1 better; the J call may be wrong. The length of the CDR3 is 15 residues. Germline loops: CDR1 SNHLY, CDR2 FYNNEI. The CDR3 spells CASSDAASGGNEQFF. DNA for the CDR3: TGTGCCAGCAGTGACGCGGCTAGCGGGGGCAATGAGCAGTTCTTC.

This clonotype occurred a few times. V and J are TRBV7-9 and TRBJ2-4; TRBD2 agrees at 11 bases. The length of the CDR3 is 18 residues. J was trimmed by 0 bases and V by 3 bases; bases with no gene match: 7. CDR1 and CDR2 from the germline V gene are SEHNR and FQNEAQ (reference sequence). This CDR3 is CASSFGLAGGIAKNIQYF. CDR3 nucleotide sequence: TGTGCCAGCAGCTTCGGGCTAGCGGGAGGTATAGCCAAAAACATTCAGTACTTC.

The V gene is TRBV28, the J gene TRBJ2-5; 7 nucleotides agree with TRBD1. After removal of 6 bases from V and 4 bases from J, the junction contained 8 bases not matched to a gene. The germline V gene encodes CDR1 MDHEN and CDR2 SYDVKM. The CDR3 spans 14 residues. The CDR3 DNA sequence: TGTGCCAGCAGCCCCGGGACAGAAGGAGAGACCCAGTACTTC. The encoded protein is CASSPGTEGETQYF.

This chain uses TRBV2 with TRBJ2-7; 9 positions agree with TRBD2. The CDR3 contains 14 residues. From germline, CDR1 is SNHLY and CDR2 FYNNEI. The J segment lost 4 bases and the V segment lost 4 bases, leaving 5 bases of the junction unmatched. The CDR3 DNA reads TGTGCCAGCAGTGTGGGACTAGCCCAATACGAGCAGTACTTC. Translated: CASSVGLAQYEQYF.

This chain links TRBV6-1 with TRBJ1-2; perhaps TRBD1 as D (6 bases). Germline-derived CDR1 and CDR2 are MNHNS and SASEGT. V was shortened by 5 bases and J by 0 bases, with 13 bases between the two germline ends. The CDR3 is 15 amino acids. Here the CDR3 reads CASSKRQETNYGYTF. The CDR3 nucleotides are TGTGCCAGCAGTAAAAGACAGGAAACTAACTATGGCTACACCTTC.

In its sample, this clonotype was seen a few times. The gene calls are TRBV12-3 or TRBV12-4 and TRBJ2-7; TRBD1 matches at 9 bases. The CDR3 covers 15 residues. Losses at the gene ends were 5 bases for V and 4 bases for J; bases not matched to a gene: 9. The CDR3 loop is CASSPPGTGLYEQYF. As DNA, the CDR3 is TGTGCCAGCAGTCCACCCGGGACAGGGTTATACGAGCAGTACTTC.

The DNA for the CDR3 is TGCGCCAGCAGCCAATCGGGACTGATCTCTGGAAACACCATATATTTT. It is translated as CASSQSGLISGNTIYF. The rearrangement joins TRBV4-3 to TRBJ1-3; D is possibly TRBD1 (5 bases). V dropped 2 bases and J dropped 0 bases, with 11 bases sitting between them. Germline V gives CDR1 LGHNA, CDR2 YSLEER. CDR3 length: 16 amino acids.

V gene TRBV7-2 combines with J gene TRBJ2-3; 7 bases are a match to TRBD2. V shed 2 bases and J 0 bases; nucleotides not matched to a gene: 8. Germline CDR1 SGHTA, CDR2 FQGNSA. The CDR3 has 17 amino acids. The chain's CDR3 is CASSLIRAGLSTDTQYF. Written as DNA, the CDR3 is TGTGCCAGCAGCTTAATAAGAGCGGGACTTAGCACAGATACGCAGTATTTT.

The V call is TRBV7-9, the J call TRBJ2-1; 10 bases are a match to TRBD2. The CDR3 consists of 16 residues. With V trimmed by 7 bases and J by 5 bases, 11 bases remained unmatched. Germline V CDR1 and CDR2: SEHNR, FQNEAQ (reference sequence). This chain's CDR3 is CASNPWGTSANNEQFF. The CDR3, as DNA: TGTGCCAGCAACCCTTGGGGGACTAGCGCAAACAATGAGCAGTTCTTC.

This clonotype was seen a handful of times. CDR3 in amino acids: CSVVTRSSYNEQYF. The CDR3, as DNA: TGCAGCGTTGTGACTAGGAGCTCCTACAATGAGCAGTACTTC. The chain carries TRBV29-1 and TRBJ2-1; tentatively, D is TRBD2 (6 bases). The DNA matches TRBJ2-7 better at its end, which makes the J call doubtful. Germline CDR1 SQVTM, CDR2 ANQGSEA. The CDR3 runs 14 residues.

The chain recombines TRBV11-2 with TRBJ2-5; 7 positions agree with TRBD2. Germline V gene data show CDR1 as SGHAT and CDR2 as FQNNGV. This CDR3 contains 15 residues. V was pared by 2 bases and J by 2 bases, with 5 bases of the junction left unmatched. CDR3 in amino acids: CASSLRGAGQETQYF. In DNA, the CDR3 is TGTGCCAGCAGCTTAAGGGGAGCGGGGCAAGAGACCCAGTACTTC.

The rearrangement links TRBV6-6 to TRBJ2-7; 9 bases fit TRBD1. The V gene's germline CDR1 is MNHNY and CDR2 SVGAGI (reference sequence). This CDR3 region has 15 residues. Germline trimming cut 7 bases from V and 5 bases from J; bases unmatched to any gene: 12. The CDR3 sequence: CASKLEGQGRNEQYF. For the CDR3, the DNA is TGTGCCAGCAAATTAGAAGGACAGGGGAGGAACGAGCAGTACTTC.

The rearrangement joins TRBV6-5 to TRBJ1-1, with D hard to call. V lost 2 bases and J lost 5, with 9 bases in between. The germline gives CDR1 MNHEY, CDR2 SVGAGI. CDR3 length: 13 amino acids. This CDR3 reads CASSYIIGTEAFF. CDR3 nucleotide sequence: TGTGCCAGCAGTTACATAATCGGGACTGAAGCTTTCTTT.

To note about this clonotype: Compared with germline, one end of the junction differs, possibly owing to a read error. J is TRBJ2-7 and V is TRBV25-1; D remains unclear. The CDR3 totals 12 residues. Germline V gene sequence: CDR1 MGHDK, CDR2 SYGVNS. CDR3: CTSSVVPEAQYF. The DNA for the CDR3 is TGTACCAGCAGTGTTGTGCCAGAGGCCCAGTACTTC.

As concerns this clonotype: A read error may produce the germline difference seen at one junction end. This chain connects TRBV27 to TRBJ1-1, with no clear D. The germline V gene encodes CDR1 MNHEY and CDR2 SMNVEV (reference sequence). CDR3 length: 13 residues. This chain's CDR3 is CASSSLFNIEAFF. The CDR3 nucleotides are TGTGCCAGCAGTTCCCTATTCAACATTGAAGCTTTCTTT.

The rearrangement uses TRBV3-1 and TRBJ1-1, with D tentatively TRBD1 (6 bases). The V end was cut by 3 bases, the J end by 2 bases, with 10 bases between. The germline V gene has CDR1 LGHDT and CDR2 YNNKEL (reference sequence). This CDR3 is 14 amino acids long. In nucleotides, the CDR3 is TGTGCCAGCAGCCATCCACAGGGAAACACTGAAGCTTTCTTT. Translating it yields CASSHPQGNTEAFF.

This clonotype was recorded at least ten times. The chain joins TRBV29-1 to TRBJ2-5, with TRBD2 matching 7 bases. The CDR3 sequence is 14 residues long. Germline CDR1 and CDR2: SQVTM and ANQGSEA. The trim removed 4 bases at V and 2 bases at J, leaving 7 bases unmatched. The CDR3: CSVGVGGSQETQYF. The CDR3 nucleotides read TGCAGCGTTGGGGTGGGGGGGTCGCAAGAGACCCAGTACTTC.